This paragraph covers one TCR beta chain sequence. One junction end does not reproduce the germline sequence, and a read error may be involved. The read ends 3 residues shy of where the CDR3 ends; the end is completed using the germline J gene. This CDR3 contains 13 residues. Germline CDR1 reads SSHAT; CDR2 reads FNYEAQ (reference sequence). Repertoires were generated with immunoSEQ multiplex PCR, while TCRdb's copy carries only in-frame clones and drops some. The listing contains tens of thousands of clones. The data belong to a study of T cells in women clearing cervical HPV infection. The source of this sequence is a woman between 18 and 69 years old with a cervical HPV16 infection that either progressed to CIN3+ or cleared (not recorded which). Sequencing input: blood buffy coat. J is TRBJ1-1 and V is TRBV7-7; no definite D call. CDR3 DNA, as far as it was read: TGTGCTAGCAGCTTAAGAGACACAGATACG. It codes for CASSLRDTDT. The CDR3 in its entirety is CASSLRDTDTAFF.